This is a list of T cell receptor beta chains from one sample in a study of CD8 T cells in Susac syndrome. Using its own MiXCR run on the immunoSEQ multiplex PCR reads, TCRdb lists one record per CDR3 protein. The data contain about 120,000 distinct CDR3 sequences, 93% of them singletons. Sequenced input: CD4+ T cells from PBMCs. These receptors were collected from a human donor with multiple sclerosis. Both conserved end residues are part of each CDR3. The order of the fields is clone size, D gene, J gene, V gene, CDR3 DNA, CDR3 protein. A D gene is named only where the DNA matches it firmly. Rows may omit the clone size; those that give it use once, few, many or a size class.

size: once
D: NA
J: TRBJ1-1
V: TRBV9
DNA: TGTGCCAGCAGCGTGTCAACTACGAACACTGAAGCTTTCTTT
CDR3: CASSVSTTNTEAFF

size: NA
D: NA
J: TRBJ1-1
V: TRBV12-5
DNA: TGTGCTAGTGGTGTGCAGGAAGTACGCACTGAAGCTTTCTTT
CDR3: CASGVQEVRTEAFF

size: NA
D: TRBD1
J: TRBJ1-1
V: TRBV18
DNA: TGTGCCAGCTCGCCCCGCCGGGACAGCGTGGGGAACACTGAAGCTTTCTTT
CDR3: CASSPRRDSVGNTEAFF

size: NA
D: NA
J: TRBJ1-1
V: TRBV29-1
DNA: TGCAGCGCCGTTGGGGGGCAGTTCACTGAAGCTTTCTTT
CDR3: CSAVGGQFTEAFF

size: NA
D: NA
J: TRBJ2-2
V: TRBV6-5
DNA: TGTGCCAGCAGTTACTCGACAGGGAACACCGGGGAGCTGTTTTTT
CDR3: CASSYSTGNTGELFF

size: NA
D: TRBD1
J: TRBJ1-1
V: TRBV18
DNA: TGTGCCAGCTCACCACGACAGGGGGCTGATGACACTGAAGCTTTCTTT
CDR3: CASSPRQGADDTEAFF

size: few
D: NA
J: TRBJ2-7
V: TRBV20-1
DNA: TGCAGTGCTATCCCCCGGGACCCTTTAGAGCAGTACTTC
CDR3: CSAIPRDPLEQYF

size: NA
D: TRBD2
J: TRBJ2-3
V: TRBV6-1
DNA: TGTGCCAGCAGTCCCTGGACTAGCGGGTCGACAGATACGCAGTATTTT
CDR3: CASSPWTSGSTDTQYF

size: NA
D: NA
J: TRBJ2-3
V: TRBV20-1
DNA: TGCAGTGCTAGATGGACAGATACGCAGTATTTT
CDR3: CSARWTDTQYF

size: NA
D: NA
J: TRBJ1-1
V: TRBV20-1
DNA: TGCAGTGCAAGTGCCATGAACACTGAAGCTTTCTTT
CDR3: CSASAMNTEAFF

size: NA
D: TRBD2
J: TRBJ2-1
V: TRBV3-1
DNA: TGTGCCAGCAGCCAAGATTGGAGCGGGGGGGCCTCGAACGAGCAGTTCTTC
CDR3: CASSQDWSGGASNEQFF

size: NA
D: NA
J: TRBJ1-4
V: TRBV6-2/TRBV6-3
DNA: TGTGCCAGCAGTTACTCGAATCTGGGCCAAACGGTAGATGAAAAACTGTTTTTT
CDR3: CASSYSNLGQTVDEKLFF

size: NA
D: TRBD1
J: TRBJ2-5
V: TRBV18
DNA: TGTGCCAGCTCACCCACAGGGGGTGTAGAAGAGACCCAGTACTTC
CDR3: CASSPTGGVEETQYF

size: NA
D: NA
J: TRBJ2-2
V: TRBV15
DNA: TGTGCCACCAGCAGAGATTCCGGGACAACCGGGGAGCTGTTTTTT
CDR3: CATSRDSGTTGELFF

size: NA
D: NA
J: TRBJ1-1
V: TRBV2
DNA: TGTGCCAGCAGTGAGAGGACAGACTGGAGAGGCGGCACTGAAGCTTTCTTT
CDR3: CASSERTDWRGGTEAFF

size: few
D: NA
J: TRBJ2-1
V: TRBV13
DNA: TGTGCCAGCAGCTTAGTTGGTAGAGGAAGTTACAATGAGCAGTTCTTC
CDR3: CASSLVGRGSYNEQFF

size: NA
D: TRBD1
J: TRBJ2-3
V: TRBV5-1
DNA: TGCGCCAGCAGCCCTACAGGGGCCCACACAGATACGCAGTATTTT
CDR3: CASSPTGAHTDTQYF

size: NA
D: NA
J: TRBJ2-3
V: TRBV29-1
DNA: TGCAGCGCACGACAGCTACTCACAGATACGCAGTATTTT
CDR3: CSARQLLTDTQYF

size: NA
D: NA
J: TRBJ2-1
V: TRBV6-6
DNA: TGTGCCAGCAGTTACCGAGGTAATGAGCAGTTCTTC
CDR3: CASSYRGNEQFF

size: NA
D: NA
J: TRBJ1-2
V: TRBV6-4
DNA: TGTGCCAGCAGTGAGTCCCCGGGGGCGTATGGCTACACCTTC
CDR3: CASSESPGAYGYTF

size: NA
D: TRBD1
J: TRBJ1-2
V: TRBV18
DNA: TGTGCCAGCTCACTATCGGGACAGGGAGGCTATGGCTACACCTTC
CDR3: CASSLSGQGGYGYTF

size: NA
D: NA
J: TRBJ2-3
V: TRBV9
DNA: TGTGCCAGCAGCGTTAACACAGATACGCAGTATTTT
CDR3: CASSVNTDTQYF

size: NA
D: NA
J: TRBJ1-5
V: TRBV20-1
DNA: TGCAGTGTAGCAGGACATAGCAATCAGCCCCAGCATTTT
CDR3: CSVAGHSNQPQHF

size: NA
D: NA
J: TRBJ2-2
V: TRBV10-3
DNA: TGTGCCATCAGTGAGCGGGCAGTCAACACCGGGGAGCTGTTTTTT
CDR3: CAISERAVNTGELFF

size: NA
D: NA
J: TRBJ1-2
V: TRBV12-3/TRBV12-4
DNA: TGTGCCAGCAGTCGTGTGACGAACTATGGCTACACCTTC
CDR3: CASSRVTNYGYTF

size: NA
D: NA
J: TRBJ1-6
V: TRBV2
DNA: TGTGCCAGCGAAAGAAGGTCACCCCTCCACTTT
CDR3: CASERRSPLHF

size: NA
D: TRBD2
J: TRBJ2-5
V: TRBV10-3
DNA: TGTGCCATCAGTGAGCCAGGGAGGGGACTAGCGCCAGAGACCCAGTACTTC
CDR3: CAISEPGRGLAPETQYF

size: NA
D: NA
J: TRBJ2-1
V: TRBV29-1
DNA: TGCAGCGTTGATAGGTCAGGGAGCTACAATGAGCAGTTCTTC
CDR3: CSVDRSGSYNEQFF

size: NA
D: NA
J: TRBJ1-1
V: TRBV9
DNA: TGTGCCAGCAGCGTAGGATTGGCCGGGAACACTGAAGCTTTCTTT
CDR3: CASSVGLAGNTEAFF

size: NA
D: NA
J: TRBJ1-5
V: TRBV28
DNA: TGTGCCAGCAGACCGGGGGGTAGCAATCAGCCCCAGCATTTT
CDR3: CASRPGGSNQPQHF

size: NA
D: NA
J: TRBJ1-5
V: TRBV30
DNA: TGTGCCTGGAGTAAAAATAGCAATCAGCCCCAGCATTTT
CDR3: CAWSKNSNQPQHF

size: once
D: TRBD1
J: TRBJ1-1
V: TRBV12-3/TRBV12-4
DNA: TGTGCCAGCAGTGACAGGGTGGGGAACACTGAAGCTTTCTTT
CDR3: CASSDRVGNTEAFF

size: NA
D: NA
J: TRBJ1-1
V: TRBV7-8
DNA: TGTGCCAGCAGCGCCGGGACGGTGAACACTGAAGCTTTCTTT
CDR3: CASSAGTVNTEAFF

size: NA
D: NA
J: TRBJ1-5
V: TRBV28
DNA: TGTGCCAGCATCGAGGGGGGTAATCAGCCCCAGCATTTT
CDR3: CASIEGGNQPQHF

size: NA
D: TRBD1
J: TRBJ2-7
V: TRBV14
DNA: TGTGCCAGCAGCCAAATAAACCGGGACAGGGGCGAGCAGTACTTC
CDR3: CASSQINRDRGEQYF

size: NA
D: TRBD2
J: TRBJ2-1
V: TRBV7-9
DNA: TGTGCCAGCAGCAAACTCCGGGACTACTACTACAATGAGCAGTTCTTC
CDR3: CASSKLRDYYYNEQFF